These 18 T cell receptor beta chains were all obtained from the same sample, sequenced in a study of blood T cell repertoires in COVID-19. Profiled with immunoSEQ multiplex PCR; TCRdb holds only in-frame clones, not every one. Counted here are about 120,000 clones, 70% to 90% occurring once; the ten biggest clones make up more than 0.9%. The sample was peripheral blood. Source of these receptors: a woman older than 75 with acute or convalescent COVID-19.

CDR3 protein: CASSLGDRNTEAFF. The CDR3 DNA follows: TGCGCCAGCAGCTTGGGTGACAGGAACACTGAAGCTTTCTTT. V usage is TRBV5-1 and J usage is TRBJ1-1; tentative D call: TRBD1 (5 bases). Germline-derived CDR1 and CDR2 are SGHRS and YFSETQ. V gave up 0 bases and J gave up 1 base, with 7 bases separating them. The CDR3 contains 14 residues.

V usage is TRBV4-3 and J usage is TRBJ1-1; maybe TRBD1 (5 bases). The length of the CDR3 is 15 residues. In germline, CDR1 is LGHNA, CDR2 YSLEER. Trimming took off 4 bases at V and 0 bases at J, with 12 bases between the two ends. The CDR3 region has the DNA TGCGCCAGCAGCCGGGCCGGGACTTTGAACACTGAAGCTTTCTTT. Translation gives CASSRAGTLNTEAFF.

This clone has more than one count but fewer than ten. The chain has TRBV5-6 and TRBJ2-1, with 10 bases matching TRBD1. The CDR3 runs to 13 residues. CDR1 SGHDT and CDR2 YYEEEE come from the germline V gene. The V gene end was trimmed by 4 bases and the J gene end by 15 bases; junction bases not matched to a gene: 10. CDR3 DNA: TGTGCCAGCAGCCGGGACAGGGGCGTCCCAGGGTTCTTC. Translating it yields CASSRDRGVPGFF.

The V gene is TRBV15, the J gene TRBJ2-7; D remains unclear. The V and J ends lost 0 bases and 1 base respectively, with 7 bases between them. CDR1 is LNHNV and CDR2 is YYDKDF in the germline V gene (reference sequence). There are 14 residues in the CDR3. The CDR3 is CATSRDTTSYEQYF. CDR3 DNA: TGTGCCACCAGCAGAGATACCACTTCCTACGAGCAGTACTTC.

The chain has TRBV24-1 and TRBJ2-1, with D possibly being TRBD2 (6 bases). The CDR3 has 16 residues. CDR1 KGHDR and CDR2 SFDVKD come from the germline V gene. Trimming shortened V by 3 bases and J by 5 bases, and 16 bases separated the two germline ends. Here the CDR3 DNA reads TGTGCCACCAGTGATGGGGGGTCCCCCGGAGACAATGAGCAGTTCTTC. The encoded protein is CATSDGGSPGDNEQFF.

The rearrangement uses TRBV6-6 and TRBJ2-7, with D possibly being TRBD1 (5 bases). Germline V lookup: CDR1 MNHNY, CDR2 SVGAGI (reference sequence). Trimming removed 5 bases at V and 3 bases at J, with 14 bases between. The CDR3 contains 14 residues. Written as DNA, the CDR3 is TGTGCCAGCAGTCGCGACAGCTTCCTCTACGAGCAGTACTTC. Its protein product is CASSRDSFLYEQYF.

The rearrangement joins TRBV6-5 to TRBJ1-1, with a tentative D call TRBD1 (5 bases). The V gene's germline CDR1 is MNHEY and CDR2 SVGAGI. This CDR3 is built from 13 residues. V lost 6 bases to trimming and J lost 0 bases, with 8 bases between them. The CDR3 sequence: CASSMTVNTEAFF. In DNA, the CDR3 is TGTGCCAGCAGCATGACAGTGAACACTGAAGCTTTCTTT.

The V gene is TRBV10-3, the J gene TRBJ1-1, with a tentative D call TRBD1 (5 bases). The germline V and J ends were trimmed by 0 bases and 10 bases, with 12 bases remaining between them. The CDR3 is made up of 13 amino acids. Germline lookup yields CDR1 ENHRY and CDR2 SYGVKD. CDR3 residues: CAISESSSTGAFF. The CDR3 coding sequence is TGTGCCATCAGTGAGTCTAGTAGCACAGGAGCTTTCTTT.

This chain links TRBV7-2 with TRBJ2-1; D is possibly TRBD2 (6 bases). The V end was cut by 5 bases, the J end by 4 bases, with 9 bases between. CDR3 length equals 13 residues. Germline CDR1 reads SGHTA; CDR2 reads FQGNSA. CDR3 in amino acids: CASSRGLYNEQFF. CDR3 sequence (DNA): TGTGCCAGCAGCCGGGGACTGTACAATGAGCAGTTCTTC.

The rearrangement uses TRBV29-1 and TRBJ1-1, with D hard to call. The CDR3 extends over 13 amino acids. Trimming removed 7 bases at V and 3 bases at J, with 15 bases between. Germline-derived CDR1 and CDR2 are SQVTM and ANQGSEA. The CDR3 here is CSAVQGRDTEAFF. The CDR3 DNA follows: TGCAGCGCCGTACAAGGTCGGGACACTGAAGCTTTCTTT.

The V call is TRBV2, the J call TRBJ1-2; 9 bases line up with TRBD1. The CDR3 is 13 residues long. V shed 5 bases, J shed 9 bases, and the junction held 7 bases outside the gene matches. In germline, CDR1 is SNHLY, CDR2 FYNNEI. The CDR3 region is CASSTGTGLSYTF. The CDR3 DNA reads as TGTGCCAGCAGTACCGGGACAGGGTTGAGCTACACCTTC.

This chain uses TRBV18 with TRBJ2-7, with 9 bases fitting TRBD1. This CDR3 is built from 15 residues. J lost 2 bases, V lost 4 bases, and 6 bases had no gene match. Germline values: CDR1 KGHSH, CDR2 LQKENI. This CDR3 is CASSRGTGSPYEQYF. CDR3 bases: TGTGCCAGCTCACGCGGGACAGGGAGTCCCTACGAGCAGTACTTC.

This clone is a singleton in its sample. This chain connects TRBV28 to TRBJ1-5; the D gene is possibly TRBD1 (6 bases). The CDR3 spans 14 residues. V lost 3 bases, J lost 6 bases, and 12 bases lay in between. CDR1 MDHEN and CDR2 SYDVKM come from the germline V gene. The DNA of the CDR3 is TGTGCCAGCAGTTTTGTGGGGGCAATTCAGCCCCAGCATTTT. It specifies CASSFVGAIQPQHF.

The chain uses TRBV7-9 and TRBJ2-1; tentatively, D is TRBD2 (5 bases). The CDR3 has 13 amino acids. Germline V gene lookup returns CDR1 SEHNR and CDR2 FQNEAQ (reference sequence). V gave up 8 bases and J gave up 0 bases, with 8 bases separating them. CDR3: CASGRDSYNEQFF. CDR3 nucleotides: TGTGCCAGCGGACGGGACTCCTACAATGAGCAGTTCTTC.

The chain couples TRBV18 to TRBJ2-5, with D possibly TRBD1 on 6 matching bases. Between the trimmed V and J ends, which lost 5 bases and 4 bases, there was a span of 14 bases. Germline CDR1 and CDR2: KGHSH and LQKENI. This CDR3 has 14 residues. DNA for the CDR3: TGTGCCAGCTCAAGGAATACAGGGACAGAGACCCAGTACTTC. Protein: CASSRNTGTETQYF.

This rearrangement joins TRBV27 to TRBJ1-1; D is perhaps TRBD1 (5 bases). The CDR3 has 14 residues. Germline CDR1 is MNHEY and CDR2 is SMNVEV (reference sequence). V shed 6 bases and J shed 1 base, with 12 bases lying between them. The CDR3 loop is CASSVDRSNTEAFF. The CDR3 nucleotides are TGTGCCAGCAGCGTAGACAGATCGAACACTGAAGCTTTCTTT.

The chain employs TRBV6-6 and TRBJ2-7; TRBD2 aligns across 9 bases. Germline values: CDR1 MNHNY, CDR2 SVGAGI (reference sequence). This CDR3 is built from 15 residues. J was trimmed by 4 bases and V by 6 bases; bases with no gene match: 10. CDR3 in DNA: TGTGCCAGCAGAGGCCGAACGGCGGGAGGGTACGAGCAGTACTTC. Its translation is CASRGRTAGGYEQYF.

J is TRBJ1-2 and V is TRBV9; D unclear. Trimming removed 0 bases from V and 2 bases from J, with 8 bases in between. Looked up from germline, CDR1 is SGDLS and CDR2 is YYNGEE. The CDR3 has 14 amino acids. CDR3 sequence (DNA): TGTGCCAGCAGCGTAGGAGGAACGAACTATGGCTACACCTTC. Protein product: CASSVGGTNYGYTF. Full variable domain (rest looked up from reference TRBV9 and TRBJ1-2): DSGVTQTPKHLITATGQRVTLRCSPRSGDLSVYWYQQSLDQGLQFLIQYYNGEERAKGNILERFSAQQFPDLHSELNLSSLELGDSALYFCASSVGGTNYGYTFGSGTRLTVV.